This TCR beta chain is from a study of radiotherapy plus CTLA-4 blockade in lung cancer. Study summary: Disease control was achieved by just over 30% of patients, and objective responses by about 19%.

Using immunoSEQ multiplex PCR, the repertoire was profiled, and TCRdb retains in-frame clones only, with some absent. The sample contains about 88,000 clones, more than 70% of which appear only once. About this clone: Its antigen is currently unknown.

Study-wide results and caveats: Tumor-origin TCR clones grew in blood after radiotherapy plus ipilimumab.

This CDR3 is 15 amino acids long. J lost 4 bases, V lost 8 bases, and 10 bases had no gene match. Germline-derived CDR1 and CDR2 are MDHEN and SYDVKM. In chemo-refractory metastatic non-small-cell lung cancer, patients got ipilimumab CTLA-4 blockade together with focal radiation. The source was peripheral blood, collected from a patient treated with radiotherapy plus ipilimumab. The chain carries TRBV28 and TRBJ1-2, with TRBD1 identical over 10 bases. The receptor was isolated from a human donor with non-small cell lung cancer that progressed on radiotherapy plus ipilimumab. The CDR3 DNA is TGTGCCAGCTGCATCCCGGGACAGGGGTTCTATGGCTACACCTTC. Translated: CASCIPGQGFYGYTF.